These 17 T cell receptor beta chains share one sample of origin, sequenced in a study of PD-L1 blockade in urothelial cancer. Here immunoSEQ multiplex PCR was the method, and the copy in TCRdb shows in-frame clones only, minus some. The table has fewer than 75,000 clones, approximately 80% seen once; the top ten hold less than 5.5%. The source was PBMCs, collected around atezolizumab (anti-PD-L1) treatment. The source is a man between 65 and 79 years old with urothelial cancer.

The CDR3 nucleotides are TGTGCCAGCAGTTCCCTTAGTCAGAGGAGGTGGGGAGAGCAGTACTTC. This translates into CASSSLSQRRWGEQYF. The rearrangement links TRBV27 to TRBJ2-7, with TRBD2 as a possible D gene (5 bases). Trimming left V 4 bases short and J 7 bases short, with 23 bases between. The CDR3 is 16 amino acids. Germline V gene data show CDR1 as MNHEY and CDR2 as SMNVEV (reference sequence).

The rearrangement uses TRBV11-2 and TRBJ2-7; 11 bases fit TRBD1. V shed 7 bases and J 4 bases; nucleotides not matched to a gene: 6. Germline V gene data show CDR1 as SGHAT and CDR2 as FQNNGV. The CDR3 is 14 amino acids. The CDR3 protein is CASNDGTGGYEQYF. DNA for the CDR3: TGTGCCAGCAATGACGGGACAGGGGGGTACGAGCAGTACTTC.

This clone has a count of ten or more. V gene TRBV5-8 combines with J gene TRBJ1-2, with D hard to call. Deletions cut 3 bases from V and 7 bases from J, with 16 bases between. The germline CDR1 and CDR2 sequences are SGHTS and YDEGEE. The CDR3 extends over 14 amino acids. CDR3 sequence reads: CASSSPGETRGYTF. In DNA, the CDR3 is TGTGCCAGCAGCTCACCCGGGGAAACCCGTGGCTACACCTTC.

The chain combines TRBV11-2 with TRBJ1-1; D is undetermined. V gave up 5 bases and J gave up 1 base, with 14 bases separating them. CDR3 length: 15 residues. Germline V gives CDR1 SGHAT, CDR2 FQNNGV. The CDR3 nucleotides are TGTGCCAGCAGCGTGGAGCGGCAAACGAACACTGAAGCTTTCTTT. Translated, it gives CASSVERQTNTEAFF.

CDR3 sequence: CASRQSGGRTEAFF. The CDR3 nucleotides are TGTGCCAGCAGACAGAGTGGGGGGAGGACTGAAGCTTTCTTT. The gene calls are TRBV6-5 and TRBJ1-1; tentatively, D is TRBD1 (5 bases). Between the trimmed V and J ends, which lost 6 bases and 5 bases, there was a span of 16 bases. Germline loops: CDR1 MNHEY, CDR2 SVGAGI. The CDR3 extends over 14 amino acids.

The chain employs TRBV28 and TRBJ2-7; 7 nucleotides agree with TRBD2. Germline CDR1 MDHEN, CDR2 SYDVKM. Germline trimming cut 6 bases from V and 6 bases from J; bases unmatched to any gene: 20. CDR3 length: 17 amino acids. The CDR3 DNA reads as TGTGCCAGCAGCTCCGGACTTCTAGCGGAGCCCCTAGGCGAGCAGTACTTC. Translation: CASSSGLLAEPLGEQYF.

The chain is built from TRBV12-2 and TRBJ2-4; the tabulated D call, TRBD2, remains unverified against the DNA. TRBV12-2 is a pseudogene locus. The length of the CDR3 is 11 residues. In nucleotides, the CDR3 is TGTGCAAGTCGCTTACCGAACATTCAGTACTTC. Its protein product is CASRLPNIQYF.

V is TRBV6-1 and J is TRBJ1-6; possible D gene TRBD1, 6 bases. Per germline, CDR1 MNHNS and CDR2 SASEGT. Trimming removed 2 bases at V and 10 bases at J, with 12 bases between. The CDR3 sequence is 14 residues long. The CDR3 protein is CASSEQQGKSPLHF. Written as DNA, the CDR3 is TGTGCCAGCAGTGAACAACAGGGCAAATCACCCCTCCACTTT.

The rearrangement uses TRBV5-1 and TRBJ2-7; 7 bases map to TRBD1. Germline V lookup: CDR1 SGHRS, CDR2 YFSETQ. The CDR3 has 15 amino acids. V trimming: 2 bases; J trimming: 3 bases; junction bases outside the gene matches: 8. CDR3 amino acids: CASSFEGTVGYEQYF. As DNA, the CDR3 is TGCGCCAGCAGCTTCGAAGGGACAGTGGGCTACGAGCAGTACTTC.

This rearrangement joins TRBV19 to TRBJ2-7; 8 bases map to TRBD1. The CDR3 is made up of 14 amino acids. With 4 bases clipped from V and 1 base from J, the junction kept 3 bases outside the gene matches. Germline loops: CDR1 LNHDA, CDR2 SQIVND (reference sequence). DNA of the CDR3: TGTGCCAGTAGTACTCGACAGGGGTCCTACGAGCAGTACTTC. This gives the protein CASSTRQGSYEQYF.

The chain recombines TRBV11-2 with TRBJ2-7; weak D call: TRBD2 (6 bases). CDR1 is SGHAT and CDR2 is FQNNGV in the germline V gene. This CDR3 comprises 15 residues. The V and J ends lost 3 bases and 0 bases respectively, with 12 bases between them. The DNA of the CDR3 is TGTGCCAGCAGCTTTCGGCGGGATGGCTCCTACGAGCAGTACTTC. It is translated as CASSFRRDGSYEQYF.

The rearrangement joins TRBV6-5 to TRBJ1-5; 8 positions match TRBD1. Germline V gene lookup returns CDR1 MNHEY and CDR2 SVGAGI. This CDR3 contains 15 residues. J gave up 7 bases and V 2 bases, and 7 bases lay outside the gene matches. CDR3 bases: TGTGCCAGCAGTTACCCAATAGACAGGGGCCAGCCCCAGCATTTT. Translating gives CASSYPIDRGQPQHF.

The chain uses TRBV10-3 and TRBJ1-1; the D gene is possibly TRBD1 (5 bases). The CDR3 contains 13 residues. The V end lost 6 bases, the J end lost 1 base, and 9 bases lay between the germline ends. Per the germline V gene, CDR1 is ENHRY and CDR2 is SYGVKD. CDR3: CAISQTANTEAFF. CDR3 in DNA: TGTGCCATCAGCCAGACAGCGAACACTGAAGCTTTCTTT.

The gene calls are TRBV11-2 and TRBJ2-2; 11 bases match TRBD2. The CDR3 runs to 15 residues. The junction had 2 bases not matched to a gene; V was cut back by 3 bases and J by 5 bases. The germline CDR1 and CDR2 sequences are SGHAT and FQNNGV. Here the CDR3 reads CASSFSGRGTGELFF. Written as DNA, the CDR3 is TGTGCCAGCAGCTTTAGCGGGAGGGGGACCGGGGAGCTGTTTTTT.

This chain connects TRBV2 to TRBJ1-1, with TRBD1 as a possible D gene (6 bases). This CDR3 is 14 amino acids long. CDR1 is SNHLY and CDR2 is FYNNEI in the germline V gene. Trimming removed 8 bases from V and 0 bases from J, with 13 bases in between. CDR3: CASGQGQVNTEAFF. CDR3 in DNA: TGTGCCAGCGGTCAGGGACAAGTGAACACTGAAGCTTTCTTT.

This clone was seen just once. The chain links TRBV28 to TRBJ2-4, with D perhaps matching TRBD2 (6 bases). This CDR3 has 14 residues. Trimming took off 11 bases at V and 1 base at J, with 15 bases between the two ends. Germline loops: CDR1 MDHEN, CDR2 SYDVKM. The CDR3, as DNA: TGTGCCTCGGCGGGGAGCGGGGCCAAAAACATTCAGTACTTC. Protein sequence: CASAGSGAKNIQYF. Filled out from reference TRBV28 and TRBJ2-4, the complete variable domain reads DVKVTQSSRYLVKRTGEKVFLECVQDMDHENMFWYRQDPGLGLRLIYFSYDVKMKEKGDIPEGYSVSREKKERFSLILESASTNQTSMYLCASAGSGAKNIQYFGAGTRLSVL.

V and J are TRBV28 and TRBJ2-2; TRBD2 is a possible D gene (5 bases). CDR1 and CDR2 from the germline V gene are MDHEN and SYDVKM. This CDR3 has 18 amino acids. V was shortened by 3 bases and J by 1 base, with 18 bases between the two germline ends. CDR3 DNA: TGTGCCAGCAGTTTCCTCACAACTGGACTCTTGAACACCGGGGAGCTGTTTTTT. Translated: CASSFLTTGLLNTGELFF.